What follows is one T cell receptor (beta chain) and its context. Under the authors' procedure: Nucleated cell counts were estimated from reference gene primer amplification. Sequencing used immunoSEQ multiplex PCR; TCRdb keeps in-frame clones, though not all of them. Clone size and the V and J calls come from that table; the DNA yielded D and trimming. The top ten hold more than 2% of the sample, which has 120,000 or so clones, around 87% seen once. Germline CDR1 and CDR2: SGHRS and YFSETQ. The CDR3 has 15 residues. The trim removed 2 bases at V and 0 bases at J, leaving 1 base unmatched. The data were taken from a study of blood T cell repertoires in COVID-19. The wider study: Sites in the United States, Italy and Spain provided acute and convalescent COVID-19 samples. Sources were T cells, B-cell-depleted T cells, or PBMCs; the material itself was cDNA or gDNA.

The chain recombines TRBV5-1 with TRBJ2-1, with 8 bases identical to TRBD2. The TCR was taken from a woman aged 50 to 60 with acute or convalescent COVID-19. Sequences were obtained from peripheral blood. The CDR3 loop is CASSLSGSSYNEQFF. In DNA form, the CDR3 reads TGCGCCAGCAGCTTAAGCGGGAGCTCCTACAATGAGCAGTTCTTC.